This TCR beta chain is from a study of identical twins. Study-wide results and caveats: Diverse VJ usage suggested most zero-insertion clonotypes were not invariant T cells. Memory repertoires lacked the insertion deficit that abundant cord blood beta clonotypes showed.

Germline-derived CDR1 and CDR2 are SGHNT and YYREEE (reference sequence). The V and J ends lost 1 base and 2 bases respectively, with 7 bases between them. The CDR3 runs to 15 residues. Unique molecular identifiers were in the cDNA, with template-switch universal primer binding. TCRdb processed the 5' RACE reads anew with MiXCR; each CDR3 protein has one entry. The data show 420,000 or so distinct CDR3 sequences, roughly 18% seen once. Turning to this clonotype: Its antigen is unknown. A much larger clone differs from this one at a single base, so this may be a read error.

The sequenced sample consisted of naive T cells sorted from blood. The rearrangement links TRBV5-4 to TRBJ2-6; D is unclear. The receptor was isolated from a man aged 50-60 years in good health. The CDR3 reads CASSLNAAGANVLTF. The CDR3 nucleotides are TGTGCCAGCAGCTTGAACGCGGCTGGGGCCAACGTCCTGACTTTC.